This T cell receptor (beta chain) was recovered during a study of blood T cell repertoires in COVID-19. At the level of the study: From the United States, Italy and Spain came samples of acute and convalescent COVID-19. PBMCs, B-cell-depleted T cells, or T cells provided the cDNA or gDNA that made up the material.

The CDR3 has 20 residues. The germline CDR1 and CDR2 sequences are KGHSH and LQKENI. The V and J ends lost 3 bases and 5 bases respectively, with 31 bases between them. Under the authors' procedure: Amplification with reference gene primers provided the estimates of nucleated cell counts. The assay was immunoSEQ multiplex PCR, and TCRdb's table has in-frame clones only and misses some. V and J calls and clone size are given by that table; D and trimming were obtained from the DNA. The data show about 350,000 clones, around 90% seen once. Sequencing was carried out using peripheral blood. This sequence was found in a woman between 18 and 30 years old who had recovered from COVID-19. The chain joins TRBV18 to TRBJ2-5, with D perhaps matching TRBD2 (8 bases). CDR3 DNA sequence: TGTGCCAGCTCACCGCGATTCGGGACAGTGGCCGGGACTAGGGTGGAGACCCAGTACTTC. The encoded protein is CASSPRFGTVAGTRVETQYF. The variable domain in full, completed from reference TRBV18 and TRBJ2-5, reads NAGVMQNPRHLVRRRGQEARLRCSPMKGHSHVYWYRQLPEEGLKFMVYLQKENIIDESGMPKERFSAEFPKEGPSILRIQQVVRGDSAAYFCASSPRFGTVAGTRVETQYFGPGTRLLVL.